A single sample is the source of the 17 T cell receptor beta chains below, sequenced in a study of T cell clonality in common variable immunodeficiency. Profiled with immunoSEQ multiplex PCR; TCRdb holds only in-frame clones, not every one. The sample contains tens of thousands of clones, none of them singletons. The sequencing input was peripheral blood mononuclear cells. The receptors were gathered from a person between 18 and 75 years old in good health.

This clone was counted ten times or more. The missing CDR3 end, 3 residues past where the read stops, is filled in from the germline J gene. The chain combines TRBV13 with TRBJ2-7, with D possibly TRBD1 on 6 matching bases. There are 15 residues in the CDR3. V lost 0 bases and J 5 bases, leaving 14 bases between the germline ends. Germline V gene sequence: CDR1 PRHDT, CDR2 FYEKMQ (reference sequence). The DNA read from the CDR3 is TGTGCCAGCAGCTTAGGGACGGACAGAAACGACGAG. Encoded protein: CASSLGTDRNDE. The entire CDR3 protein reads CASSLGTDRNDEQYF. Based on the CDR3 plus reference TRBV13 and TRBJ2-7, the full variable domain is AAGVIQSPRHLIKEKRETATLKCYPIPRHDTVYWYQQGPGQDPQFLISFYEKMQSDKGSIPDRFSAQQFSDYHSELNMSSLELGDSALYFCASSLGTDRNDEQYFGPGTRLTVT.

This clone was seen many times. The read terminates 3 residues ahead of where the CDR3 ends, so the germline J gene completes it. This sequence joins TRBV19 and TRBJ2-5, with D possibly TRBD2 on 7 matching bases. CDR3 size: 14 residues. Deletions cut 6 bases from V and 5 bases from J, with 16 bases between. From germline, CDR1 is LNHDA and CDR2 SQIVND (reference sequence). CDR3 residues: CASRRRGAGETQYF. The DNA read from the CDR3 is TGTGCCAGTAGGAGACGGGGGGCGGGTGAGACC.

This clone rates as medium-sized. Read sequence stops 3 residues before the CDR3 end, and the germline J gene provides the missing end. The chain uses TRBV5-1 and TRBJ1-2, with TRBD1 identical over 10 bases. The CDR3 consists of 14 residues. In germline, CDR1 is SGHRS, CDR2 YFSETQ. Partial CDR3 DNA: TGCGCCAGCAGCCCGGTAGGGACAGGGGAAGGC. It is translated as CASSPVGTGEG. In full, the CDR3 is CASSPVGTGEGYTF. Full variable domain (outside the CDR3, taken from reference TRBV5-1 and TRBJ1-2): KAGVTQTPRYLIKTRGQQVTLSCSPISGHRSVSWYQQTPGQGLQFLFEYFSETQRNKGNFPGRFSGRQFSNSRSEMNVSTLELGDSALYLCASSPVGTGEGYTFGSGTRLTVV.

There are many counts of this clone. The read terminates 3 residues before the CDR3 end, so the remaining end is supplied by the germline J gene. The rearrangement uses TRBV10-3 and TRBJ2-3, with 7 bases aligning to TRBD2. CDR3 size: 14 residues. The V segment lost 6 bases and the J segment 3 bases; nucleotides outside the gene matches: 6. The germline CDR1 and CDR2 sequences are ENHRY and SYGVKD. The CDR3 bases that were read are TGTGCCATCAGGCAATGGGAGGGGACAGATACG. Amino acid sequence: CAIRQWEGTDT. The entire CDR3 protein is CAIRQWEGTDTQYF.

This clone has a count of ten or more. The read terminates 3 residues before the CDR3 end, so the remaining end is supplied by the germline J gene. The genes are TRBV7-1 and TRBJ2-1, with 12 bases identical to TRBD2. TRBV7-1 is filed as an ORF, its function uncertain. This CDR3 is built from 20 residues. Trimming removed 3 bases from V and 0 bases from J; junction bases left unmatched: 12. The chain's CDR3 is CASSSRWTSGIQSSYNEQFF. The covered CDR3 bases are TGTGCCAGCAGCTCCCGATGGACTAGCGGGATCCAAAGCTCCTACAATGAG.

This clone was seen ten or more times. Coverage ceases 3 residues before the CDR3 finishes, and the germline J gene fills in the end. V gene TRBV20-1 combines with J gene TRBJ1-2, with 7 bases aligning to TRBD1. Losses at the gene ends were 6 bases for V and 4 bases for J; bases not matched to a gene: 11. This CDR3 spans 14 amino acids. The V gene's germline CDR1 is DFQATT and CDR2 SNEGSKA (reference sequence). CDR3 sequence reads: CSANPAGGVYGYTF. The part of the CDR3 DNA that was read is TGCAGTGCGAATCCGGCAGGGGGAGTCTATGGC.

Worth noting for this clone: The CDR3 end is not reached by the read, which stops 3 residues before it; the germline J gene fills it in. The V call is TRBV5-1, the J call TRBJ2-1; 9 positions agree with TRBD1. Trimming at V came to 2 bases and at J to 7 bases, leaving 4 bases not matched to a gene. The CDR3 is 14 amino acids. The germline V gene has CDR1 SGHRS and CDR2 YFSETQ. The chain's CDR3 is CASSLAQGANEQFF. The CDR3 DNA, read in part, is TGCGCCAGCAGCTTAGCACAGGGGGCGAATGAG.

CDR3: CAWRQEPEEERGAYEQYF. The CDR3 bases that were read are TGTGCCTGGAGACAAGAACCCGAGGAGGAGCGGGGGGCTTACGAG. The V call is TRBV30, the J call TRBJ2-7, with 9 bases fitting TRBD2. The read ends 3 residues before the CDR3 terminus; that terminus is restored from the germline J gene. The junction had 19 bases not matched to a gene; V was cut back by 3 bases and J by 4 bases. This CDR3 spans 18 amino acids. The germline V gene has CDR1 GTSNPN and CDR2 SVGIG (reference sequence). The complete variable domain, with remaining parts taken from reference TRBV30 and TRBJ2-7, reads SQTIHQWPATLVQPVGSPLSLECTVEGTSNPNLYWYRQAAGRGLQLLFYSVGIGQISSEVPQNLSASRPQDRQFILSSKKLLLSDSGFYLCAWRQEPEEERGAYEQYFGPGTRLTVT.

This clone appeared many times. The covered CDR3 bases are TGCGCCAGCAGCCAAGATTACAGGGCTTACTACGAG. Protein product: CASSQDYRAYYE. The complete CDR3 sequence is CASSQDYRAYYEQYF. This rearrangement joins TRBV4-1 to TRBJ2-7; TRBD1 is a possible D gene (6 bases). Read data end 3 residues before the CDR3 end; the end is taken from the germline J gene. The germline V and J ends were trimmed by 0 bases and 3 bases, with 12 bases remaining between them. The CDR3 has 15 residues. The germline gives CDR1 MGHRA, CDR2 YSYEKL.

This clone was seen at least ten times. Sequencing ends 3 residues short of the CDR3 end; the germline J gene provides the rest. This chain links TRBV7-3 with TRBJ1-2, with a weak D call TRBD1 (5 bases). This CDR3 spans 13 amino acids. Per the germline V gene, CDR1 is SGHTA and CDR2 is FQGTGA. Trimming left V 3 bases short and J 3 bases short, with 8 bases between. CDR3 DNA, as far as it was read: TGTGCCAGCAGCTTCGGACAATACTATGGC. Its protein product is CASSFGQYYG. The complete CDR3 reads CASSFGQYYGYTF.

This clone was observed at least ten times. The read terminates 3 residues before the CDR3 end, so the remaining end is supplied by the germline J gene. The chain recombines TRBV5-4 with TRBJ2-5; 9 positions agree with TRBD2. With V trimmed by 5 bases and J by 0 bases, 8 bases remained unmatched. Germline V gene data show CDR1 as SGHNT and CDR2 as YYREEE (reference sequence). The CDR3 extends over 16 amino acids. The sequenced CDR3 bases are TGTGCCAGCAGTCCGAGGGCGGGAGGGTACCAAGAGACC. Translation: CASSPRAGGYQET. The entire CDR3 reads CASSPRAGGYQETQYF. Filled out from reference TRBV5-4 and TRBJ2-5, the complete variable domain reads ETGVTQSPTHLIKTRGQQVTLRCSSQSGHNTVSWYQQALGQGPQFIFQYYREEENGRGNFPPRFSGLQFPNYSSELNVNALELDDSALYLCASSPRAGGYQETQYFGPGTRLLVL.

This clone was seen repeatedly, ten times or more. The read ends 3 residues early relative to the CDR3; the germline J gene fills the gap. This chain connects TRBV5-1 to TRBJ1-2; D not certain. Germline assignment: CDR1 SGHRS and CDR2 YFSETQ. The CDR3 runs to 13 residues. The CDR3 bases that were read are TGCGCCAGCAGCTTGGGAGGGTACGACGGC. Translated, it gives CASSLGGYDG. The full CDR3 protein reads CASSLGGYDGYTF.

This clone showed up many times. The sequence runs out 3 residues before the end of the CDR3; the remainder is reconstructed from the germline J gene. The chain joins TRBV20-1 to TRBJ2-5, with 13 bases matching TRBD2. This CDR3 comprises 14 residues. V lost 5 bases and J lost 5; bases outside the gene matches: 5. Germline assignment: CDR1 DFQATT and CDR2 SNEGSKA (reference sequence). The CDR3 region is CSAPGLAGVETQYF. The covered CDR3 bases are TGCAGTGCTCCCGGACTAGCGGGAGTGGAGACC.

The table lists this clone with many counts. The CDR3 is cut off 3 residues early in the read; its end comes from the germline J gene. The rearrangement links TRBV7-6 to TRBJ2-5; no reliable D call. The length of the CDR3 is 12 residues. The V end lost 5 bases, the J end lost 1 base, and 5 bases lay between the germline ends. Germline CDR1 reads SGHVS; CDR2 reads FNYEAQ. The CDR3 here is CASSRAQETQYF. CDR3 bases read: TGTGCCAGCAGCCGCGCCCAAGAGACC.

With respect to this clone: The read finishes 3 residues shy of the CDR3 end, and the germline J gene is used to complete it. V gene TRBV5-1 combines with J gene TRBJ2-2; 7 nucleotides line up with TRBD1. The CDR3 sequence is 15 residues long. The V gene's germline CDR1 is SGHRS and CDR2 YFSETQ. The CDR3 reads CASSLGTGRDEKLFF. The CDR3 bases that were read are TGCGCCAGCAGCTTGGGGACAGGAAGGGATGAAAAG.

This clone was detected ten times or more. Read sequence stops 3 residues before the CDR3 end, and the germline J gene provides the missing end. The genes are TRBV7-2 and TRBJ2-1; D is possibly TRBD2 (5 bases). The ends were cut back, 5 bases at V and 9 bases at J, with 11 bases in the middle. The CDR3 loop spans 12 amino acids. CDR1 and CDR2 from the germline V gene are SGHTA and FQGNSA. The chain's CDR3 is CASSADSVEQFF. The sequenced CDR3 bases are TGTGCCAGCAGCGCGGACTCGGTTGAG.

About this clone: The CDR3 end is not reached by the read, which stops 3 residues before it; the germline J gene fills it in. This sequence joins TRBV2 and TRBJ2-1, with D possibly being TRBD2 (5 bases). V lost 6 bases, J lost 6 bases, and 18 bases lay in between. This CDR3 spans 15 amino acids. CDR1 SNHLY and CDR2 FYNNEI come from the germline V gene. The covered CDR3 bases are TGTGCCAGCAGCCCGAGCAGCGGTATTGTCAATGAG. This codes for CASSPSSGIVNE. The whole CDR3 sequence is CASSPSSGIVNEQFF. The full variable domain, completed using reference TRBV2 and TRBJ2-1, is EPEVTQTPSHQVTQMGQEVILRCVPISNHLYFYWYRQILGQKVEFLVSFYNNEISEKSEIFDDQFSVERPDGSNFTLKIRSTKLEDSAMYFCASSPSSGIVNEQFFGPGTRLTVL.